This T cell receptor beta chain was identified in a study of a mutant IDH1 vaccine in newly diagnosed glioma. Study context: There were eight vaccinations for patients, given in weeks 1, 3, 5, 7, 11, 15, 19 and 23. The start of vaccination came 4-6 weeks after radiotherapy alone, or with temozolomide cycles.

The CDR3 extends over 18 amino acids. Looked up from germline, CDR1 is SGHNT and CDR2 is YYREEE (reference sequence). Germline trimming cut 3 bases from V and 6 bases from J; bases unmatched to any gene: 12. Study-level findings and limits: A vaccine-induced immune response developed in around 92% of the patients.

Details on this clone: The antigen is undetermined.

Produced via immunoSEQ multiplex PCR; TCRdb's table is partial and in-frame only. The sample lists 50,000 to 70,000 clones, approximately 86% occurring once. Time point meaning: week 5, during vaccination. Alongside topical imiquimod, each dose of vaccine comprised 300 ug of mutant IDH1 20-mer peptide. The chain uses TRBV5-4 and TRBJ2-7, with 16 bases that match TRBD2. The source material was PBMCs, sampled from a glioma patient whose treatment included an IDH1 peptide vaccine. This clonotype originated in a woman aged 18-29 years with glioma. Some clones in this sample may be carry-over from other donors' samples. CDR3 coding DNA: TGTGCCAGCAGCTGGGACCCCCCGGGACTAGCGGGGGGGCGCGAGCAGTACTTC. Its protein product is CASSWDPPGLAGGREQYF.